The T cell receptor (beta chain) described here comes from a study of blood T cells in healthy people across ages. Background on the study: Template switching recovered approximately one barcoded beta molecule for every two T cells. General study findings and limits: Compared with aged donors, long-lived donors showed fewer expanded clones, suggesting selection.

This CDR3 has 15 residues. Germline CDR1 reads SGHKS; CDR2 reads YYEKEE (reference sequence). Details on this clonotype: The target antigen is unknown.

A second PCR of about 6 to 12 cycles used a sample-barcoded 5' primer and a J-beta primer mix. A 12-random-nucleotide template-switch adaptor tagged each cDNA molecule. TCRdb called the 5' RACE reads again in MiXCR, with one record for every CDR3 protein. The sample consists of 750,000 or so distinct CDR3 sequences, around 25% of them appearing once. This sample was shared with a second study, whose subject was T cells of mothers and their children. This second study says: There were over 9.5 million TCR beta CDR3 reads from each mother and around 2.7 million from each child.

This rearrangement joins TRBV5-5 to TRBJ2-1; tentatively, D is TRBD1 (5 bases). TRBJ2-7 matches the DNA end more closely, so the J call is doubtful. This TCR was recovered from a boy between 10 and 17 years old in good health. The sequenced sample consisted of blood. The CDR3 here is CASSLGRANSYEQYF. Here the CDR3 DNA reads TGTGCCAGCAGCTTGGGCAGGGCGAATTCCTACGAGCAGTACTTC.